The rows below give T cell receptor beta chains drawn from one sample of a study of blood T cell repertoires in COVID-19. Sequenced by immunoSEQ multiplex PCR; TCRdb stores in-frame clones only, minus some. This table has about 62,000 clones, approximately 92% appearing once. Specimen: peripheral blood. All receptors derive from a human donor in a cohort sampled during active COVID-19. CDR3s include the opening cysteine and the closing phenylalanine or tryptophan. Each record gives: V gene, J gene, D gene, clone size, CDR3 protein, CDR3 DNA. The D gene is left open where the match is weak. Only part of the rows carry a size: once, few, many, or a class if the clone is expanded.

V gene: TRBV5-1; J gene: TRBJ2-1; D gene: TRBD2; clone size: NA; CDR3 protein: CASERGDMYNEQFF; CDR3 DNA: TGCGCCAGCGAGCGGGGCGACATGTACAATGAGCAGTTCTTC
V gene: TRBV18; J gene: TRBJ1-3; D gene: NA; clone size: NA; CDR3 protein: CASSPDRSSGNTIYF; CDR3 DNA: TGTGCCAGCTCACCGGACAGAAGCTCTGGAAACACCATATATTTT
V gene: TRBV28; J gene: TRBJ1-1; D gene: NA; clone size: NA; CDR3 protein: CASTLTENTEAFF; CDR3 DNA: TGTGCCAGCACGTTGACAGAGAACACTGAAGCTTTCTTT
V gene: TRBV7-2; J gene: TRBJ2-1; D gene: NA; clone size: NA; CDR3 protein: CASSAPGNNEQFF; CDR3 DNA: TGTGCCAGCAGCGCACCGGGAAACAATGAGCAGTTCTTC
V gene: TRBV7-9; J gene: TRBJ1-4; D gene: TRBD1; clone size: NA; CDR3 protein: CASSPFTGEDEKLFF; CDR3 DNA: TGTGCCAGCAGCCCGTTCACAGGGGAGGATGAAAAACTGTTTTTT
V gene: TRBV4-1; J gene: TRBJ1-6; D gene: TRBD1; clone size: NA; CDR3 protein: CASSQVPGQGNSPLHF; CDR3 DNA: TGCGCCAGCAGCCAAGTACCGGGACAGGGTAATTCACCCCTCCACTTT
V gene: TRBV7-6; J gene: TRBJ2-2; D gene: TRBD2; clone size: NA; CDR3 protein: CASSRTSGGWTGELFF; CDR3 DNA: TGTGCCAGCAGCCGCACTAGCGGGGGGTGGACCGGGGAGCTGTTTTTT
V gene: TRBV4-3; J gene: TRBJ2-2; D gene: TRBD2; clone size: NA; CDR3 protein: CASSQLAGGPSRELFF; CDR3 DNA: TGCGCCAGCAGCCAGTTAGCGGGAGGGCCTTCCCGGGAGCTGTTTTTT
V gene: TRBV3-1/TRBV3-2; J gene: TRBJ2-1; D gene: TRBD2; clone size: NA; CDR3 protein: CASSQGRGNSYNEQFF; CDR3 DNA: TGTGCCAGCAGCCAAGGGCGGGGGAACTCCTACAATGAGCAGTTCTTC
V gene: TRBV27; J gene: TRBJ2-1; D gene: NA; clone size: NA; CDR3 protein: CASSSTGRYREQFF; CDR3 DNA: TGTGCCAGCAGTTCGACAGGGAGGTACCGTGAGCAGTTCTTC
V gene: TRBV4-2; J gene: TRBJ2-3; D gene: NA; clone size: NA; CDR3 protein: CASSQDSGPGTDTQYF; CDR3 DNA: TGTGCCAGCAGCCAAGATAGCGGCCCGGGCACAGATACGCAGTATTTT
V gene: TRBV18; J gene: TRBJ1-4; D gene: NA; clone size: NA; CDR3 protein: CASYGGSTNEKLFF; CDR3 DNA: TGTGCCAGCTACGGGGGGTCAACTAATGAAAAACTGTTTTTT
V gene: TRBV4-3; J gene: TRBJ2-1; D gene: TRBD2; clone size: NA; CDR3 protein: CASSPQRLAGVVDEQFF; CDR3 DNA: TGCGCCAGCAGCCCTCAGAGATTAGCGGGAGTGGTAGATGAGCAGTTCTTC
V gene: TRBV3-1/TRBV3-2; J gene: TRBJ2-3; D gene: NA; clone size: NA; CDR3 protein: CASSHGGGTDTQYF; CDR3 DNA: TGTGCCAGCAGCCATGGCGGGGGCACAGATACGCAGTATTTT
V gene: TRBV11-2; J gene: TRBJ1-1; D gene: NA; clone size: NA; CDR3 protein: CASSPGAANTEAFF; CDR3 DNA: TGTGCCAGCAGTCCAGGGGCGGCGAACACTGAAGCTTTCTTT
V gene: TRBV5-1; J gene: TRBJ1-5; D gene: NA; clone size: NA; CDR3 protein: CASSLGDRNQPQHF; CDR3 DNA: TGCGCCAGCAGCTTGGGAGACAGAAATCAGCCCCAGCATTTT
V gene: TRBV7-9; J gene: TRBJ2-1; D gene: TRBD1; clone size: NA; CDR3 protein: CASSLGTGLNEQFF; CDR3 DNA: TGTGCCAGCAGCTTGGGGACAGGGCTCAATGAGCAGTTCTTC
V gene: TRBV4-1; J gene: TRBJ2-3; D gene: NA; clone size: NA; CDR3 protein: CASSQDGQGSDTQYF; CDR3 DNA: TGCGCCAGCAGCCAAGATGGGCAGGGTTCAGATACGCAGTATTTT
V gene: TRBV4-3; J gene: TRBJ2-1; D gene: NA; clone size: NA; CDR3 protein: CASSLVRGGAYNEQFF; CDR3 DNA: TGCGCCAGCAGCCTGGTGCGTGGAGGAGCCTACAATGAGCAGTTCTTC
V gene: TRBV7-2; J gene: TRBJ1-5; D gene: TRBD1; clone size: NA; CDR3 protein: CASSLAPTGPLGEGNQPQHF; CDR3 DNA: TGTGCCAGCAGCTTAGCCCCGACAGGGCCTTTGGGCGAGGGCAATCAGCCCCAGCATTTT
V gene: TRBV12-3/TRBV12-4; J gene: TRBJ2-3; D gene: NA; clone size: NA; CDR3 protein: CASTPPSTDTQYF; CDR3 DNA: TGTGCCAGCACCCCCCCTAGCACAGATACGCAGTATTTT
V gene: TRBV18; J gene: TRBJ2-7; D gene: TRBD1; clone size: NA; CDR3 protein: CASSPDRGWSEQYF; CDR3 DNA: TGTGCCAGCTCACCGGACAGGGGATGGAGCGAGCAGTACTTC
V gene: TRBV6-1; J gene: TRBJ2-5; D gene: TRBD2; clone size: NA; CDR3 protein: CASSEMGTSGRSWETQYF; CDR3 DNA: TGTGCCAGCAGTGAAATGGGGACTAGCGGGAGGTCTTGGGAGACCCAGTACTTC
V gene: TRBV4-3; J gene: TRBJ1-3; D gene: NA; clone size: NA; CDR3 protein: CASSPTAVSSGNTIYF; CDR3 DNA: TGCGCCAGCAGCCCTACGGCGGTGAGCTCTGGAAACACCATATATTTT
V gene: TRBV27; J gene: TRBJ1-1; D gene: NA; clone size: NA; CDR3 protein: CASSFTRFENTEAFF; CDR3 DNA: TGTGCCAGCAGTTTTACCCGGTTTGAGAACACTGAAGCTTTCTTT
V gene: TRBV6-1; J gene: TRBJ2-5; D gene: TRBD1; clone size: NA; CDR3 protein: CASSETGVKTQYF; CDR3 DNA: TGTGCCAGCAGTGAGACAGGGGTGAAGACCCAGTACTTC
V gene: TRBV28; J gene: TRBJ1-2; D gene: TRBD1; clone size: NA; CDR3 protein: CASSWGQGKDYGYTF; CDR3 DNA: TGTGCCAGCAGTTGGGGACAGGGAAAGGACTATGGCTACACCTTC
V gene: TRBV19; J gene: TRBJ2-3; D gene: NA; clone size: NA; CDR3 protein: CASGYAGAATDTQYF; CDR3 DNA: TGTGCCAGTGGGTATGCGGGGGCTGCCACAGATACGCAGTATTTT
V gene: TRBV14; J gene: TRBJ2-7; D gene: TRBD1; clone size: NA; CDR3 protein: CASSRIQGPGPQYF; CDR3 DNA: TGTGCCAGCAGCCGCATACAGGGGCCGGGACCGCAGTACTTC
V gene: TRBV6-5; J gene: TRBJ2-5; D gene: NA; clone size: NA; CDR3 protein: CASSPTLERGTQYF; CDR3 DNA: TGTGCCAGCAGTCCTACACTAGAAAGAGGGACCCAGTACTTC
V gene: TRBV3-1/TRBV3-2; J gene: TRBJ1-2; D gene: NA; clone size: NA; CDR3 protein: CASSQVGGNYGYTF; CDR3 DNA: TGTGCCAGCAGCCAAGTAGGAGGGAACTATGGCTACACCTTC
V gene: TRBV29-1; J gene: TRBJ1-2; D gene: NA; clone size: NA; CDR3 protein: CSVDLGRGSYGYTF; CDR3 DNA: TGCAGCGTTGATCTCGGCAGGGGAAGCTATGGCTACACCTTC
V gene: TRBV4-2; J gene: TRBJ2-3; D gene: NA; clone size: NA; CDR3 protein: CASSQFPGSTDTQYF; CDR3 DNA: TGTGCCAGCAGCCAATTCCCGGGTAGCACAGATACGCAGTATTTT
V gene: TRBV24-1; J gene: TRBJ2-3; D gene: NA; clone size: NA; CDR3 protein: CATSDSSLRGAIYTDTQYF; CDR3 DNA: TGTGCCACCAGTGATTCGAGCCTCAGGGGAGCAATATACACAGATACGCAGTATTTT
V gene: TRBV7-9; J gene: TRBJ1-2; D gene: NA; clone size: NA; CDR3 protein: CASSLRGQAIGGYTF; CDR3 DNA: TGTGCCAGCAGCTTAAGGGGTCAGGCCATAGGGGGCTACACCTTC
V gene: TRBV2; J gene: TRBJ2-5; D gene: TRBD2; clone size: NA; CDR3 protein: CASRGTSGSGLETQYF; CDR3 DNA: TGTGCCAGCAGGGGGACTAGCGGGAGTGGATTGGAGACCCAGTACTTC
V gene: TRBV7-3; J gene: TRBJ1-1; D gene: TRBD1; clone size: NA; CDR3 protein: CASSPRQGTEAFF; CDR3 DNA: TGTGCCAGCAGCCCACGACAGGGAACTGAAGCTTTCTTT
V gene: TRBV5-1; J gene: TRBJ2-3; D gene: TRBD2; clone size: NA; CDR3 protein: CASSLELAGSSTDTQYF; CDR3 DNA: TGCGCCAGCAGCTTGGAACTAGCGGGATCTAGCACAGATACGCAGTATTTT
V gene: TRBV19; J gene: TRBJ1-1; D gene: TRBD1; clone size: NA; CDR3 protein: CASSIARGGQGPTEAFF; CDR3 DNA: TGTGCCAGTAGTATAGCCCGAGGGGGACAGGGTCCCACTGAAGCTTTCTTT
V gene: TRBV28; J gene: TRBJ1-5; D gene: TRBD1; clone size: NA; CDR3 protein: CASRIGRDRVQVDQPQHF; CDR3 DNA: TGTGCCAGCAGAATTGGCCGGGACAGGGTCCAAGTTGATCAGCCCCAGCATTTT
V gene: TRBV15; J gene: TRBJ1-4; D gene: TRBD1; clone size: NA; CDR3 protein: CATSSRTGGPEKLFF; CDR3 DNA: TGTGCCACCAGCAGCAGGACAGGGGGCCCGGAAAAACTGTTTTTT
V gene: TRBV3-1/TRBV3-2; J gene: TRBJ1-1; D gene: NA; clone size: NA; CDR3 protein: CASSQLTTNTEAFF; CDR3 DNA: TGTGCCAGCAGCCAATTAACAACGAACACTGAAGCTTTCTTT
V gene: TRBV13; J gene: TRBJ1-3; D gene: TRBD1; clone size: once; CDR3 protein: CASSYNRGGGNTIYF; CDR3 DNA: TGTGCCAGCAGCTACAACAGGGGTGGTGGAAACACCATATATTTT
V gene: TRBV24-1; J gene: TRBJ1-1; D gene: NA; clone size: NA; CDR3 protein: CATSDLYRVFF; CDR3 DNA: TGTGCCACCAGTGACCTTTACAGGGTTTTCTTT
V gene: TRBV27; J gene: TRBJ2-5; D gene: TRBD2; clone size: NA; CDR3 protein: CASSATSGRWSETQYF; CDR3 DNA: TGTGCCAGCAGCGCAACTAGCGGGAGATGGTCAGAGACCCAGTACTTC
V gene: TRBV12-5; J gene: TRBJ1-3; D gene: NA; clone size: NA; CDR3 protein: CASGLVPGDPGNTIYF; CDR3 DNA: TGTGCTAGTGGTTTGGTACCGGGGGACCCTGGAAACACCATATATTTT
V gene: TRBV27; J gene: TRBJ2-3; D gene: NA; clone size: NA; CDR3 protein: CASSFGADTDTQYF; CDR3 DNA: TGTGCCAGCAGTTTTGGAGCGGACACAGATACGCAGTATTTT
V gene: TRBV7-2; J gene: TRBJ1-4; D gene: NA; clone size: few; CDR3 protein: CASSLAFARNQNEKLFF; CDR3 DNA: TGTGCCAGCAGCTTAGCGTTCGCGAGGAACCAAAATGAAAAACTGTTTTTT
V gene: TRBV3-1/TRBV3-2; J gene: TRBJ2-7; D gene: TRBD2; clone size: NA; CDR3 protein: CASSQDAKRAGVYEQYF; CDR3 DNA: TGTGCCAGCAGCCAAGATGCGAAAAGAGCGGGGGTCTACGAGCAGTACTTC
V gene: TRBV5-1; J gene: TRBJ2-7; D gene: TRBD1; clone size: NA; CDR3 protein: CASSRGQGGWGEQYF; CDR3 DNA: TGCGCCAGCTCGCGGGGACAGGGAGGATGGGGCGAGCAGTACTTC
V gene: TRBV18; J gene: TRBJ1-1; D gene: NA; clone size: NA; CDR3 protein: CASSPYSTEAFF; CDR3 DNA: TGTGCCAGCTCACCCTATTCCACTGAAGCTTTCTTT
V gene: TRBV11-2; J gene: TRBJ2-1; D gene: TRBD2; clone size: NA; CDR3 protein: CASSSSGTSGRNPNEQFF; CDR3 DNA: TGTGCCAGCAGCTCATCCGGGACTAGCGGGAGGAACCCCAATGAGCAGTTCTTC
V gene: TRBV30; J gene: TRBJ2-1; D gene: NA; clone size: NA; CDR3 protein: CAWMGGGPYNEQFF; CDR3 DNA: TGTGCCTGGATGGGCGGAGGGCCCTACAATGAGCAGTTCTTC